Each of the 29 T cell receptor beta chains below was sequenced from the same sample in a study of tumor-infiltrating lymphocytes in primary liver carcinoma (dated by TCRdb to 2016 to 2017). The sample was run on an Illumina HiSeq 2500. Starting from approximately 500 ng total RNA, TCRbeta-specific cDNA was produced by reverse transcription with a constant-region primer and ProtoScript II reverse transcriptase. TCRbeta libraries were built with three nested multiplex PCR rounds, a slightly modified ARM-PCR procedure. Each of the first two PCR rounds ran for approximately 10 cycles using multiplex TRBV1-TRBV30 forward primers together with a Cbeta reverse primer. The public reads were reanalyzed by TCRdb: fastp trimming at Q25, MiXCR alignment, in-frame beta chains only. Each CDR3 protein appears once, grouped with its most common genes and DNA. The sample yields roughly 78,000 distinct CDR3 sequences; about 70% were counted once. The top ten clonotypes cover roughly 13% of the sample.

Total RNA and DNA were co-extracted from around 18-30 mg of bulk tissue with the AllPrep DNA/RNA mini kit, without cell sorting. Specimen: liver tumor tissue from sampling region 4. The intended sense of this specimen's cell subset or site label: tumor region T4, right-lateral pole. These receptors all come from a woman in her fifties or sixties with primary liver carcinoma and hepatitis B virus infection.

Comment on this clonotype: An end of the junction differs from the germline gene, which may be a read error. CDR3: CASSLDRTYVQYF. CDR3 nucleotide sequence: TGCGCCAGCAGTTTAGACAGAACCTACGTGCAGTACTTC. The chain couples TRBV5-1 to TRBJ2-7, with D perhaps matching TRBD1 (5 bases). This CDR3 is 13 amino acids long. Germline V gene data show CDR1 as SGHRS and CDR2 as YFSETQ.

This chain joins TRBV5-4 and TRBJ2-5; 9 nucleotides agree with TRBD2. Germline V CDR1 and CDR2: SGHNT, YYREEE (reference sequence). J was trimmed by 1 base and V by 3 bases; bases with no gene match: 4. The CDR3 totals 15 residues. The DNA for the CDR3 is TGTGCCAGCAGCTCCGAGACTAGCGGCCAAGAGACCCAGTACTTC. Translation: CASSSETSGQETQYF.

In this sample, this clonotype turned up many times. V gene TRBV28 combines with J gene TRBJ2-2; no clear D gene. There are 12 residues in the CDR3. Per germline, CDR1 MDHEN and CDR2 SYDVKM. Trimming took 7 bases from V and 5 from J, leaving 8 bases between them. The chain's CDR3 is CASTRSTGELFF. In nucleotides, the CDR3 is TGTGCCAGCACTCGGTCAACCGGGGAGCTGTTTTTT. The whole variable domain, remainder taken from reference TRBV28 and TRBJ2-2, is DVKVTQSSRYLVKRTGEKVFLECVQDMDHENMFWYRQDPGLGLRLIYFSYDVKMKEKGDIPEGYSVSREKKERFSLILESASTNQTSMYLCASTRSTGELFFGEGSRLTVL.

Comments on this clonotype: At one end, the junction sequence differs from germline, possibly due to a read error. The chain carries TRBV6-1 and TRBJ2-2; the match to TRBD2 covers 7 bases. The length of the CDR3 is 16 residues. CDR1 and CDR2 from the germline V gene are MNHNS and SASEGT. The CDR3: CASTRTNGGNAGELFF. In DNA form, the CDR3 reads TGTGCCAGCACCAGGACTAACGGGGGGAACGCCGGGGAGCTGTTTTTT.

A word on this clonotype: Since no conserved phenylalanine or tryptophan closes the CDR3, a read error is the likely cause. The rearrangement links TRBV30 to TRBJ2-2, with 10 bases aligning to TRBD2. Germline values: CDR1 GTSNPN, CDR2 SVGIG (reference sequence). The CDR3 totals 17 residues. The J segment lost 4 bases and the V segment lost 2 bases, leaving 10 bases of the junction unmatched. Here the CDR3 reads CAWSRPETSGLTGELFS. The DNA for the CDR3 is TGTGCCTGGAGTCGTCCCGAGACTAGCGGGCTCACCGGGGAGCTGTTTTCT.

This chain joins TRBV11-3 and TRBJ2-7; 9 bases align to TRBD1. V shed 1 base, J shed 10 bases, and the junction held 11 bases outside the gene matches. This CDR3 comprises 15 residues. The germline V gene encodes CDR1 SGHNT and CDR2 YENEEA. CDR3 in DNA: TGTGCCAGCAGCTTAGGGACAGGGGACTCCTTCGACCAGTACTTC. Residues: CASSLGTGDSFDQYF.

This clonotype is medium-sized. This sequence joins TRBV11-3 and TRBJ2-3, with D perhaps matching TRBD2 (6 bases). The CDR3 totals 14 residues. Germline lookup yields CDR1 SGHNT and CDR2 YENEEA. V was trimmed by 3 bases and J by 0 bases, leaving 7 bases between them. The CDR3 nucleotides read TGTGCCAGCAGCTTGCGGGGAAGCACAGATACGCAGTATTTT. It encodes CASSLRGSTDTQYF.

As regards this clonotype: A much larger clone lies a single base off, so this may be a read error. The J gene is TRBJ2-7, the V gene TRBV13; 8 bases map to TRBD1. Germline V CDR1 and CDR2: PRHDT, FYEKMQ (reference sequence). CDR3 size: 15 residues. V trimming: 5 bases; J trimming: 9 bases; junction bases outside the gene matches: 15. CDR3 sequence (DNA): TGTGCCAGCAGCACTTGGGACAGGCGGGTCTGGGGGCAGTACTTC. Translating it yields CASSTWDRRVWGQYF.

The chain uses TRBV19 and TRBJ2-2, with 11 bases matching TRBD1. The trim removed 8 bases at V and 2 bases at J, leaving 7 bases unmatched. Germline V gene lookup returns CDR1 LNHDA and CDR2 SQIVND (reference sequence). The CDR3 sequence is 16 residues long. The DNA for the CDR3 is TGTGCCAGTGGCCATCGGACAGGGGGCAACACCGGGGAGCTGTTTTTT. Encoded protein: CASGHRTGGNTGELFF.

The rearrangement joins TRBV20-1 to TRBJ1-1, with D tentatively TRBD1 (5 bases). The germline V and J ends were trimmed by 7 bases and 3 bases, with 18 bases remaining between them. The CDR3 has 14 residues. Looked up from germline, CDR1 is DFQATT and CDR2 is SNEGSKA (reference sequence). The CDR3 loop is CSGLGRKRDTEAFF. In DNA, the CDR3 is TGCAGTGGCCTGGGGCGCAAAAGGGACACTGAAGCTTTCTTT.

This clonotype was seen repeatedly, ten times or more. The gene calls are TRBV7-9 and TRBJ1-3, with 7 bases lining up with TRBD1. Unmatched junction bases numbered 6, after V lost 5 bases and J lost 2 bases. Germline CDR1 and CDR2: SEHNR and FQNEAQ (reference sequence). The CDR3 totals 15 residues. The DNA for the CDR3 is TGTGCCAGCAGCGCCACCACAGGGGCTGGAAACACCATATATTTT. This sequence encodes CASSATTGAGNTIYF.

In regard to this clonotype: At one end the junction does not follow the germline gene, possibly because of a read error. The chain is built from TRBV6-2 or TRBV6-3 and TRBJ1-5, with 7 bases aligning to TRBD1. The length of the CDR3 is 14 residues. CDR1 is MNHEY and CDR2 is SVGEGT in the germline V gene. As DNA, the CDR3 is TGTGCCAGCAGCACAGGGGAATGGGGTCAGCCCCAGCACTTT. It specifies CASSTGEWGQPQHF.

A word on this clonotype: A read error is possible here, since a much larger clone lies one base away. The chain joins TRBV18 to TRBJ1-1, with 7 bases fitting TRBD1. This CDR3 has 15 residues. CDR1 and CDR2 (germline): KGHSH, LQKENI. J gave up 10 bases and V 3 bases, and 14 bases lay outside the gene matches. The CDR3 spells CASSPSSWDSRSAFF. The CDR3 DNA is TGTGCCAGCTCACCCTCCTCCTGGGACAGTCGATCAGCTTTCTTT.

This sequence joins TRBV2 and TRBJ2-3, with TRBD2 identical over 10 bases. Germline CDR1 reads SNHLY; CDR2 reads FYNNEI. With V trimmed by 6 bases and J by 0 bases, 6 bases remained unmatched. This CDR3 is 16 amino acids long. CDR3 protein: CASRPSGRFSTDTQYF. CDR3 sequence (DNA): TGTGCCAGCAGACCTAGCGGGAGATTTAGCACAGATACGCAGTATTTT.

The rearrangement links TRBV11-3 to TRBJ2-3; 8 bases align to TRBD2. V trimming: 4 bases; J trimming: 5 bases; junction bases outside the gene matches: 14. This CDR3 has 17 residues. Looked up from germline, CDR1 is SGHNT and CDR2 is YENEEA. CDR3 region: CASSSRETSGSRDTQYF. The CDR3 coding sequence is TGTGCCAGCAGCTCCCGAGAAACTAGCGGAAGCCGAGATACGCAGTATTTT.

This clonotype came up a few times. The chain uses TRBV11-1 and TRBJ1-1, with 8 bases fitting TRBD1. After removal of 7 bases from V and 4 bases from J, the junction contained 8 bases not matched to a gene. Germline values: CDR1 SGHAT, CDR2 FQDESV (reference sequence). This CDR3 is built from 14 residues. CDR3 loop: CASTLTGDGTEAFF. As DNA, the CDR3 is TGTGCCAGCACCCTGACAGGGGACGGCACTGAAGCTTTCTTT.

As concerns this clonotype: A junction end diverges from the germline sequence, so it may reflect a read error. The chain joins TRBV6-1 to TRBJ2-7, with D possibly called TRBD1 or TRBD2 (5 bases each). Germline-derived CDR1 and CDR2 are MNHNS and SASEGT. The CDR3 has 14 amino acids. The CDR3 reads CACSSYGASYEQYF. As DNA, the CDR3 is TGTGCCTGCAGTTCATACGGGGCCTCCTACGAGCAGTACTTC.

V usage is TRBV28 and J usage is TRBJ1-1; unclear D gene. V gave up 7 bases and J gave up 1 base, with 13 bases separating them. Germline V gene lookup returns CDR1 MDHEN and CDR2 SYDVKM. The CDR3 is made up of 14 amino acids. The CDR3 coding sequence is TGTGCCAGCACTCGGTCGAGACAGAACACTGAAGCTTTCTTT. It yields the protein CASTRSRQNTEAFF.

The rearrangement links TRBV4-1 to TRBJ2-3; no firm D call. This CDR3 comprises 15 residues. Trimming stripped 6 bases from V and 4 bases from J, with 17 bases between. Germline V CDR1 and CDR2: MGHRA, YSYEKL. The CDR3: CASRSASGIPDTQYF. For the CDR3, the DNA is TGCGCCAGCAGGTCAGCTAGTGGGATTCCAGATACGCAGTATTTT.

Concerning this clonotype: No conserved phenylalanine or tryptophan is present at the end of the CDR3, so a read error is the likely explanation. The chain employs TRBV5-4 and TRBJ1-3; TRBD1 agrees at 7 bases. The CDR3 is made up of 15 amino acids. Germline CDR1 is SGHNT and CDR2 is YYREEE (reference sequence). The CDR3, as DNA: TGTGCCAGCAGCTTGCAGGGGGGCTCTAGAAACACCATATATTCT. Translation: CASSLQGGSRNTIYS.

Worth noting for this clonotype: A junction boundary mismatches the germline segment, possibly from a read error. The V call is TRBV11-2, the J call TRBJ2-2, with D possibly being TRBD2 (6 bases). CDR1 and CDR2 from the germline V gene are SGHAT and FQNNGV. This CDR3 has 14 residues. The CDR3 DNA follows: TGCGCCAGCAGCACGGGAGAGAACATCAGGGAGCTGTTTTTT. This gives the protein CASSTGENIRELFF.

The J gene is TRBJ1-1, the V gene TRBV29-1; D is unclear. There are 15 residues in the CDR3. Germline values: CDR1 SQVTM, CDR2 ANQGSEA. V gave up 8 bases and J gave up 0 bases, with 19 bases separating them. CDR3 region: CSLGGGWGMNTEAFF. Written as DNA, the CDR3 is TGCAGCCTTGGTGGAGGATGGGGTATGAACACTGAAGCTTTCTTT.

A remark on this clonotype: This CDR3 is missing its conserved last phenylalanine or tryptophan, likely due to a read error. The rearrangement uses TRBV6-1 and TRBJ1-1; unclear D gene. In germline, CDR1 is MNHNS, CDR2 SASEGT. The CDR3 spans 15 residues. Trimming stripped 5 bases from V and 1 base from J, with 14 bases between. The CDR3 coding sequence is TGTGCCAGCAGTTTGGACCCAACTGGGAACACTGAAGCTTTCATT. Residues: CASSLDPTGNTEAFI.

For this clonotype: This may be a read error: a much more frequent sequence differs by one nucleotide. The chain employs TRBV28 and TRBJ2-7; possible D gene TRBD1, 6 bases. The CDR3 runs to 13 residues. CDR1 is MDHEN and CDR2 is SYDVKM in the germline V gene. The CDR3 DNA sequence: TGTGCCAGCAGACCTTGGGGGTGCCGGGACATAAACTTC. Encoded protein: CASRPWGCRDINF.

About this clonotype: At one end the junction does not follow the germline gene, possibly because of a read error. The genes are TRBV6-7 and TRBJ1-5; D not resolved. TRBV6-7 is classed as an ORF, of uncertain function. The CDR3 totals 11 residues. The CDR3 spells CASSPSLPQHF. In nucleotides, the CDR3 is TGTGCCAGCAGCCCTTCACTGCCCCAACATTTT.

The V and J genes are TRBV6-5 and TRBJ2-1, with D possibly TRBD1 on 6 matching bases. The CDR3 runs to 15 residues. Between the trimmed V and J ends, which lost 11 bases and 2 bases, there was a span of 19 bases. CDR1 is MNHEY and CDR2 is SVGAGI in the germline V gene. This CDR3 is CAGRPGQPTYNEQFF. The CDR3 DNA sequence: TGTGCCGGCCGTCCCGGACAGCCTACCTACAATGAGCAGTTCTTC.

Points on this clonotype: The junction departs from the called germline gene at one end, perhaps through a read error. This rearrangement joins TRBV11-2 to TRBJ2-3; TRBD2 aligns across 11 bases. The CDR3 covers 15 residues. Germline CDR1 SGHAT, CDR2 FQNNGV. In DNA form, the CDR3 reads TGTGCAAGCAGCCCTGGACTAGCGGGCCTAGATAGGCAGTATTTT. Its protein product is CASSPGLAGLDRQYF.

This clonotype was counted ten times or more. This sequence joins TRBV29-1 and TRBJ2-3; the D is unclear. Germline V gives CDR1 SQVTM, CDR2 ANQGSEA. V was clipped by 6 bases and J by 0 bases, with 22 bases between them. The CDR3 loop spans 17 amino acids. The CDR3 bases are TGCAGCGTGTCCCGAGTTCTTGGAACCGGAAGCACAGATACGCAGTATTTT. It codes for CSVSRVLGTGSTDTQYF.

This clonotype was seen once. The junction departs from the called germline gene at one end, perhaps through a read error. This chain joins TRBV7-8 and TRBJ1-2, with a tentative D call TRBD1 (6 bases). This CDR3 comprises 12 residues. Germline-derived CDR1 and CDR2 are SGHVS and FQNEAQ. CDR3 in DNA: TGTGCCAACAGCCCAGAGGGGGGTTGCTACACCTTC. This codes for CANSPEGGCYTF.